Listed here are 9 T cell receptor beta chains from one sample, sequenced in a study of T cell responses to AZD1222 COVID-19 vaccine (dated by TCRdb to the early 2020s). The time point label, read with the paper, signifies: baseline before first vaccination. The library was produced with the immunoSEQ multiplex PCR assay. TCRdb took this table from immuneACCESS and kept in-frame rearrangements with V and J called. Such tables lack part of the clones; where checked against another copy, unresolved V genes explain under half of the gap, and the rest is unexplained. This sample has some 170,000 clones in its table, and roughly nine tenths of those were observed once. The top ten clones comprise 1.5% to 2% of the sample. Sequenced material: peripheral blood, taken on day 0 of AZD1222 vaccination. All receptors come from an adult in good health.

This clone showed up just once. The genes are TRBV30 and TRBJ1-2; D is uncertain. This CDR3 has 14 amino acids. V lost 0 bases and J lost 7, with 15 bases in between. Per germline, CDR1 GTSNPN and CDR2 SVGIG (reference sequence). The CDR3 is CAWSVLGAPSGYTF. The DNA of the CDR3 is TGTGCCTGGAGTGTACTAGGAGCTCCCTCTGGCTACACCTTC. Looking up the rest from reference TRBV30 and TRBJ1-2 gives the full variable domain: SQTIHQWPATLVQPVGSPLSLECTVEGTSNPNLYWYRQAAGRGLQLLFYSVGIGQISSEVPQNLSASRPQDRQFILSSKKLLLSDSGFYLCAWSVLGAPSGYTFGSGTRLTVV.

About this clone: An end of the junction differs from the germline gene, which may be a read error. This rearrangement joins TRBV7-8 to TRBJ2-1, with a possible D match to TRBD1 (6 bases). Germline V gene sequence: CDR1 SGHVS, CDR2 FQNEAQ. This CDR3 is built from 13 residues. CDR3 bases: TGTGCCAGCAGCTTAGATCTTGGGGGCGCCAGGATCTTC. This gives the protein CASSLDLGGARIF.

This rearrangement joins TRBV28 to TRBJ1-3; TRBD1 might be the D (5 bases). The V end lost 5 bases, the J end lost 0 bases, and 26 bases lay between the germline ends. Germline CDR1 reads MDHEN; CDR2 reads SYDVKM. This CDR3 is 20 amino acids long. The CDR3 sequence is CASSRLVSLHRGSSGNTIYF. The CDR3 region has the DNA TGTGCCAGCAGTCGCCTCGTATCGCTTCATCGGGGCTCCTCTGGAAACACCATATATTTT.

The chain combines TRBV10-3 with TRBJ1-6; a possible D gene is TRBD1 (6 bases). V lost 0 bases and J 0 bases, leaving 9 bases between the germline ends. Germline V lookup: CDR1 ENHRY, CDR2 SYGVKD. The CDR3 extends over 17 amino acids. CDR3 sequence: CAISESETGSYNSPLHF. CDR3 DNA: TGTGCCATCAGTGAGTCCGAGACAGGCTCCTATAATTCACCCCTCCACTTT.

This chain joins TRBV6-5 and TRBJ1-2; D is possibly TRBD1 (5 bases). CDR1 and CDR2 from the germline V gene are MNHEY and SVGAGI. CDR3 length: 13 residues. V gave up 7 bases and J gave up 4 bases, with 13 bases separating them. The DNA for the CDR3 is TGTGCCAGCACCCCGGGGCACGGCTATGGCTACACCTTC. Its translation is CASTPGHGYGYTF.

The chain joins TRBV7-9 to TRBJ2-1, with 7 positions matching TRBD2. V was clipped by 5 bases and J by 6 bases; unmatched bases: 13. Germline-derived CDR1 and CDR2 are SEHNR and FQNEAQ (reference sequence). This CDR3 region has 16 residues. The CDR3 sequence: CASSPLGGGLVNEQFF. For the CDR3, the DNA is TGTGCCAGCAGCCCACTGGGCGGGGGATTGGTCAATGAGCAGTTCTTC.

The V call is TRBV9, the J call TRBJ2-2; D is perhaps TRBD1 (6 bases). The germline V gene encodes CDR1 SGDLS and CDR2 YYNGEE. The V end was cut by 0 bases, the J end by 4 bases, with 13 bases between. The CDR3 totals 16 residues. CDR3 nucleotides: TGTGCCAGCAGCGTAGTGTCAGGGGTAGGCACCGGGGAGCTGTTTTTT. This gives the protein CASSVVSGVGTGELFF.

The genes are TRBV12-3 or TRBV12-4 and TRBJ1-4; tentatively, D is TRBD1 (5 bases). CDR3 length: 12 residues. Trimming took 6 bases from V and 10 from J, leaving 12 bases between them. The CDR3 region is CASSRRGGKLFF. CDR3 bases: TGTGCCAGCAGCCGTCGGGGGGGAAAACTGTTTTTT.

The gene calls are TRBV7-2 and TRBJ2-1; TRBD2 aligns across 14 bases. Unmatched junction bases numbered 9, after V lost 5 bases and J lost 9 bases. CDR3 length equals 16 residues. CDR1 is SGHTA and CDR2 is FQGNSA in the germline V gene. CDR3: CASSPPGLAGALEQFF. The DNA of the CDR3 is TGTGCCAGCAGCCCCCCGGGACTAGCGGGAGCTCTTGAGCAGTTCTTC.